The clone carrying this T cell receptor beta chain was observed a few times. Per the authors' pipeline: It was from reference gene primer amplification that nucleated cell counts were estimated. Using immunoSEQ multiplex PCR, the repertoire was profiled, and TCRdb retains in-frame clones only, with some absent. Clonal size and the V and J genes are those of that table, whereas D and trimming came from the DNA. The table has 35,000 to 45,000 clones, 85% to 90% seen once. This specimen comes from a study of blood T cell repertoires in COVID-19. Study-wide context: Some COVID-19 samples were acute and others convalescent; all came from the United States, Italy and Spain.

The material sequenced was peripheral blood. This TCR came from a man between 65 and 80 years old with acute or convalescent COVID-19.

CDR3 in DNA: TGTGCCAGCAGTTACCCCGGGACAGGATCCTATGGCTACACCTTC. Translating gives CASSYPGTGSYGYTF. V and J are TRBV6-2 or TRBV6-3 and TRBJ1-2, with 8 bases aligning to TRBD1. The CDR3 is 15 residues long. Germline V gene lookup returns CDR1 MNHEY and CDR2 SVGEGT. Trimming removed 2 bases from V and 4 bases from J; junction bases left unmatched: 6.